The entry below gives a single T cell receptor beta chain sequence along with its context. The sample belongs to a study of shared clonotypes between healthy human individuals. Per the germline V gene, CDR1 is KGHSH and CDR2 is LQKENI. V gave up 2 bases and J gave up 1 base; unmatched junction bases: 3. This CDR3 has 16 residues. The method was immunoSEQ multiplex PCR; TCRdb's version includes in-frame clones alone and lacks a portion of them. Seen here are a few million clones, just under 95% observed once, and the top ten hold approximately 0.39%. Sequencing was done on a sample of naive CD4+ T cells from PBMCs. Specified subset: CD45RA+ positively selected. The chain is built from TRBV18 and TRBJ2-3, with 10 positions matching TRBD2. This clonotype originated in a man aged 18 to 30 in good health. Some clones in this sample may be carry-over from other donors' samples. The CDR3: CASSPIAGGRTDTQYF. The CDR3 DNA sequence: TGTGCCAGCTCACCAATAGCGGGAGGACGCACAGATACGCAGTATTTT.